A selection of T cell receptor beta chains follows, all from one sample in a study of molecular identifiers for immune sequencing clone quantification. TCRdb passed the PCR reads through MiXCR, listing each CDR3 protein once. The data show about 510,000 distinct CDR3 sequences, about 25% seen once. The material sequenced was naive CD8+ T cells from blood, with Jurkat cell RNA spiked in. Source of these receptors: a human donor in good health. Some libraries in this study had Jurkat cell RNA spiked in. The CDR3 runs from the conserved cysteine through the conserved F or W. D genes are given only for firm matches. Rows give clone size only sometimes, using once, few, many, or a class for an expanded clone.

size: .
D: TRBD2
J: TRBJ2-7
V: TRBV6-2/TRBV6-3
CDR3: CASSYSAGVAYEQYF
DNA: TGTGCCAGCAGTTACTCAGCGGGAGTGGCCTACGAGCAGTACTTC

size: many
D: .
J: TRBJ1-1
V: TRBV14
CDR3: CASSQEATFEAFF
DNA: TGTGCCAGCAGCCAAGAGGCTACGTTTGAAGCTTTCTTT

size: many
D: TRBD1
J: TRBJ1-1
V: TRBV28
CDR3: CASSLRTGVLNTEAFF
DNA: TGTGCCAGCAGCTTGCGGACAGGAGTTCTGAACACTGAAGCTTTCTTT

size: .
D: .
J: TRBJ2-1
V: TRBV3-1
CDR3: CASSHPTTGTHYNEQFF
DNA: TGTGCCAGCAGCCACCCGACGACCGGGACACACTACAATGAGCAGTTCTTC

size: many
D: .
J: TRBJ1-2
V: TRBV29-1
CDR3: CSVEEPGYYGYTF
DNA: TGCAGCGTTGAAGAACCCGGTTACTATGGCTACACCTTC

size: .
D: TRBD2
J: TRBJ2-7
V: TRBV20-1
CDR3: CSGRRGIYELYF
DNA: TGCAGCGGTAGGCGGGGGATTTACGAGCTGTACTTC

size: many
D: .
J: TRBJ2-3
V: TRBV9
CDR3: CASSQEGTSTDTQYF
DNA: TGTGCCAGCAGCCAGGAGGGTACTAGCACAGATACGCAGTATTTT

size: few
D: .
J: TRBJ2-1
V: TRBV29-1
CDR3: CSVQWEESSYNEQFF
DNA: TGCAGCGTTCAGTGGGAGGAGTCCTCCTACAATGAGCAGTTCTTC

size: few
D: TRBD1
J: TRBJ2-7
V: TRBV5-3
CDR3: CASSFAGGSNEQYF
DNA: TGTGCCAGCAGCTTTGCAGGGGGCAGCAACGAGCAGTACTTC

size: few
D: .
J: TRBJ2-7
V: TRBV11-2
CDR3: CASSEMYEQYF
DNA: TGTGCCAGCAGCGAGATGTACGAGCAGTACTTC

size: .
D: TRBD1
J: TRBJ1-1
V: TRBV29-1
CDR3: CSVEDSSGGLTEAFF
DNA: TGCAGCGTTGAAGATTCATCAGGGGGGTTAACCGAAGCTTTCTTT

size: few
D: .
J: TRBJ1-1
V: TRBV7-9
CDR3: CASSPEVTEAFF
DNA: TGTGCCAGCAGCCCCGAGGTGACTGAAGCTTTCTTT

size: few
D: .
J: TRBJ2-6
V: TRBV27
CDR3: CASSPREPGANVLTF
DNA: TGTGCCAGCAGTCCCCGCGAACCTGGGGCCAACGTCCTGACTTTC

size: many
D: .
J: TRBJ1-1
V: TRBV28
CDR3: CASSPRTANTEAFF
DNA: TGTGCCAGCAGCCCACGGACAGCGAACACTGAAGCTTTCTTT

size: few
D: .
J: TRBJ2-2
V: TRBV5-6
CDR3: CASSLARMGTGELFF
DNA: TGTGCCAGCAGCTTGGCCAGAATGGGGACCGGGGAGCTGTTTTTT

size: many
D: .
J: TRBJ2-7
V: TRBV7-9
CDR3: CASSPTDYEQYF
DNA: TGTGCCAGCAGCCCGACAGATTACGAGCAGTACTTC

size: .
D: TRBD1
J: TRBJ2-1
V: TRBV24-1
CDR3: CATSGQYNEQFF
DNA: TGTGCCACCTCGGGACAGTACAATGAGCAGTTCTTC

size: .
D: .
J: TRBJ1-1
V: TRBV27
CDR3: CASSFYRGDTEAFF
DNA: TGTGCCAGCAGTTTCTATAGGGGTGACACTGAAGCTTTCTTT

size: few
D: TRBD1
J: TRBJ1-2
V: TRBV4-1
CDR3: CASSQETGSNYGYTF
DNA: TGCGCCAGCAGCCAAGAGACAGGGTCTAACTATGGCTACACCTTC

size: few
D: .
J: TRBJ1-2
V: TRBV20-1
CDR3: CSALPINYGYTF
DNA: TGCAGTGCTCTTCCCATTAACTATGGCTACACCTTC

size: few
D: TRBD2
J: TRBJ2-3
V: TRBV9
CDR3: CASSAWTSGVTDTQYF
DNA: TGTGCCAGCAGCGCATGGACTAGCGGGGTCACAGATACGCAGTATTTT

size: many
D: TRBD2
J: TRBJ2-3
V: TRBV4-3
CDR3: CASSQDWLAGTNTQYF
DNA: TGCGCCAGCAGCCAAGATTGGCTAGCGGGGACTAATACGCAGTATTTT

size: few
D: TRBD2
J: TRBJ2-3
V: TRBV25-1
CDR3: CASRLASGTDTQYF
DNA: TGTGCCAGTAGACTAGCGAGCGGCACAGATACGCAGTATTTT